This is a list of T cell receptor beta chains from one sample in a study of T cell responses to AZD1222 COVID-19 vaccine. Only in-frame clones appear in the TCRdb table, and some are missing; sequencing was by immunoSEQ multiplex PCR. The repertoire holds 110,000 to 150,000 clones, with nearly 95% as singletons. Sample: peripheral blood, taken on day 0 of AZD1222 vaccination. The receptors derive from an adult in good health. The CDR3 runs from the conserved cysteine through the conserved F or W. Fields, in order: V gene, J gene, clone size, D gene, CDR3 DNA, CDR3 protein. The D gene is left open where the match is weak. Clone size, where shown, is once, few, many, or a class for clones that have expanded.

TRBV7-9	TRBJ2-7	-	-	TGTGCCAGCAGCTTAGGGGGCTCGGACTACGAGCAGTACTTC	CASSLGGSDYEQYF
TRBV5-1	TRBJ1-2	-	-	TGCGCCAGCAGCTCGATGGGATCTAACTATGGCTACACCTTC	CASSSMGSNYGYTF
TRBV29-1	TRBJ1-1	-	-	TGCAGCGTCTCGCAGGGGAGCGCCACTGAAGCTTTCTTT	CSVSQGSATEAFF
TRBV7-9	TRBJ2-1	once	TRBD2	TGTGCCAGCAGCCCGGGGGGAAGCGGGGATGAGCAGTTCTTC	CASSPGGSGDEQFF
TRBV27	TRBJ2-7	-	-	TGTGCCAGCAGTTTATTCCGGGGCCCCTACGAGCAGTACTTC	CASSLFRGPYEQYF
TRBV29-1	TRBJ1-1	-	-	TGCAGCGGGGGGGACGTAACTGGCACTGAAGCTTTCTTT	CSGGDVTGTEAFF
TRBV19	TRBJ2-1	-	TRBD2	TGTGCCAGTAGTCCCAGCGGGAGATCCTACAATGAGCAGTTCTTC	CASSPSGRSYNEQFF
TRBV19	TRBJ2-5	-	-	TGTGCCAGTACCGAGGGGGGGCAAGAGACCCAGTACTTC	CASTEGGQETQYF
TRBV25-1	TRBJ1-1	once	-	TGTGCCAGCAGGACATTGATGAACACTGAAGCTTTCTTT	CASRTLMNTEAFF
TRBV18	TRBJ2-7	-	TRBD2	TGTGCCAGCTCACCCGGCGGGAGGATCGACGAGCAGTACTTC	CASSPGGRIDEQYF
TRBV4-1	TRBJ1-4	-	-	TGCGCCAGCAGCCAAGAGGAGAACAGAGGTGAAAAACTGTTTTTT	CASSQEENRGEKLFF
TRBV10-3	TRBJ2-1	-	-	TGTGCCATCAGTGAAAGGGGTGAGCAGTTCTTC	CAISERGEQFF
TRBV18	TRBJ2-3	-	-	TGTGCCAGCTCACCACAGACAGGCACAGATACGCAGTATTTT	CASSPQTGTDTQYF
TRBV5-1	TRBJ2-7	-	TRBD1	TGCGCCAGCAGCAAGCCGGGACAGCTCTACGAGCAGTACTTC	CASSKPGQLYEQYF
TRBV2	TRBJ2-7	-	-	TGTGCCAGCAGTGAAGCGCTTGACGAGCAGTACTTC	CASSEALDEQYF
TRBV19	TRBJ2-2	-	-	TGTGCCAGTAGTATCGGGAAGAACACCGGGGAGCTGTTTTTT	CASSIGKNTGELFF
TRBV11-3	TRBJ2-7	-	-	TGTGCCAGCAGTCCGAGCGGAGGGCTCAACGAGCAGTACTTC	CASSPSGGLNEQYF
TRBV18	TRBJ2-3	-	-	TGTGCCAGCTCAAGGACTAACACAGATACGCAGTATTTT	CASSRTNTDTQYF
TRBV7-7	TRBJ2-5	-	-	TGTGCTAGCAGCCGCGACCTTGTCATGGGGGGAGAGACCCAGTACTTC	CASSRDLVMGGETQYF
TRBV10-3	TRBJ1-2	-	TRBD1	TGTGCCATCAGCGGACAGGGGGACTATGGCTACACCTTC	CAISGQGDYGYTF
TRBV29-1	TRBJ1-2	-	TRBD1	TGCAGCGTCTCCGGGACAGGGGCTTATGGCTACACCTTC	CSVSGTGAYGYTF
TRBV5-8	TRBJ1-5	few	-	TGTGCCAGCAGCTTGGGGGCGCAAGGGCTCGAGCCCCAGCATTTT	CASSLGAQGLEPQHF
TRBV18	TRBJ1-6	-	TRBD1	TGTGCCAGCTCAACGGACAGGATTAATTCACCCCTCCACTTT	CASSTDRINSPLHF
TRBV19	TRBJ2-2	-	-	TGTGCCAGTAGTTGGGGGAGCGCCGGGGAGCTGTTTTTT	CASSWGSAGELFF
TRBV2	TRBJ2-3	-	-	TGTGCCAGCAGGGCGGCCTACACTGGGACGCAGTATTTT	CASRAAYTGTQYF
TRBV5-4	TRBJ2-3	-	-	TGTGCCAGCAGCACCACGGGACCAGGCACAGATACGCAGTATTTT	CASSTTGPGTDTQYF
TRBV19	TRBJ1-1	-	-	TGTGCCAGTAGTATAGGAGGGCAGAGGAACACTGAAGCTTTCTTT	CASSIGGQRNTEAFF
TRBV28	TRBJ1-2	-	TRBD1	TGTGCCAGCAACCCACAGGGGTACTATGGCTACACCTTC	CASNPQGYYGYTF
TRBV7-9	TRBJ1-2	-	-	TGTGCCAGCGGCCCGGGGTCCGGAAACTATGGCTACACCTTC	CASGPGSGNYGYTF
TRBV28	TRBJ2-1	-	-	TGTGCCAGCAGTACACAGGGATCCTACAATGAGCAGTTCTTC	CASSTQGSYNEQFF
TRBV5-4	TRBJ2-1	-	-	TGTGCCAGCAGCAGGTCCGATGAGCAGTTCTTC	CASSRSDEQFF
TRBV29-1	TRBJ2-2	-	-	TGCAGCGTTGTCAAGAACACCGGGGAGCTGTTTTTT	CSVVKNTGELFF
TRBV5-1	TRBJ2-5	-	TRBD2	TGCGCCAGCAGCGTCACCGGACTAGCGGGAGAGACCCAGTACTTC	CASSVTGLAGETQYF
TRBV2	TRBJ1-2	-	TRBD1	TGTGCCAGCAAGAACAGGGGTCCCGACTATGGCTACACCTTC	CASKNRGPDYGYTF
TRBV6-1	TRBJ1-4	-	-	TGTGCCAGCAGTGAAAGTTCAATAGGTCTGGATGAAAAACTGTTTTTT	CASSESSIGLDEKLFF
TRBV5-4	TRBJ1-2	-	-	TGTGCCAGCAGCCCCGCGGGGGCGCCCTATGGCTACACCTTC	CASSPAGAPYGYTF
TRBV29-1	TRBJ1-1	-	TRBD1	TGCAGCGAGACGACAGGGATGGACACTGAAGCTTTCTTT	CSETTGMDTEAFF
TRBV7-9	TRBJ2-2	-	-	TGTGCCAGCAGCCCTCGGGGGGCGCGAGGGAACACCGGGGAGCTGTTTTTT	CASSPRGARGNTGELFF
TRBV15	TRBJ2-7	-	-	TGTGCCACCAGAGGTGCGGAGGCGGAACACGAGCAGTACTTC	CATRGAEAEHEQYF
TRBV7-2	TRBJ2-1	-	-	TGTGCCAGCAGCCCCTCAGGCCTCCGGGAGCAGTTCTTC	CASSPSGLREQFF
TRBV24-1	TRBJ2-3	-	-	TGTGCCACCAGTGATTTGACCAGAGATAGCACAGATACGCAGTATTTT	CATSDLTRDSTDTQYF
TRBV24-1	TRBJ1-5	-	TRBD1	TGTGCCACCAGTGAAGAGGGGGCTGGCAATCAGCCCCAGCATTTT	CATSEEGAGNQPQHF
TRBV2	TRBJ2-7	-	TRBD1	TGTGCCAGCGACAGGGGGCGCCTATACGAGCAGTACTTC	CASDRGRLYEQYF
TRBV7-2	TRBJ1-3	-	-	TGTGCCAGCAGCTTAGGTTCAGGGGAAGGAAACACCATATATTTT	CASSLGSGEGNTIYF
TRBV6-1	TRBJ1-1	-	-	TGTGCCAGCAGTGAATTTTTGGGGAGCACTGAAGCTTTCTTT	CASSEFLGSTEAFF
TRBV5-6	TRBJ2-3	-	TRBD2	TGTGCCAGCAGCTCGGGACTAGCGGGAGATCCGATATCAGATACGCAGTATTTT	CASSSGLAGDPISDTQYF
TRBV19	TRBJ1-2	-	TRBD1	TGTGCCTGCCGGACAGGGGGCGACTATGGCTACACCTTC	CACRTGGDYGYTF
TRBV4-2	TRBJ1-6	once	-	TGTGCCAGCAGCCAAGATAACAGAAATAATTCACCCCTCCACTTT	CASSQDNRNNSPLHF
TRBV5-6	TRBJ1-6	-	-	TGTGCCAGCAGCTTTAGAGGGAATAATTCACCCCTCCACTTT	CASSFRGNNSPLHF
TRBV9	TRBJ2-7	once	-	TGTGCCAGCAGCCCGAAGACAGCGAGCTCCTACGAGCAGTACTTC	CASSPKTASSYEQYF
TRBV11-2	TRBJ2-7	-	TRBD1	TGTGCCAGCAGCTTATTTCAGGGGGCAGGCGAGCAGTACTTC	CASSLFQGAGEQYF
TRBV5-1	TRBJ2-2	-	TRBD2	TGCGCCAGCAGCTTGGCGGGAGGGCCGCCCGGGGAGCTGTTTTTT	CASSLAGGPPGELFF
TRBV5-1	TRBJ2-5	-	TRBD2	TGCGCCAGCAGCAATCTAGCGGGAGATTCCCAAGAGACCCAGTACTTC	CASSNLAGDSQETQYF
TRBV15	TRBJ1-5	-	-	TGTGCCACCAGCAGAGACAGGAATCAGCCCCAGCATTTT	CATSRDRNQPQHF
TRBV18	TRBJ2-4	-	-	TGTGCCAGCTCACTAACCGGGACAAGAAACATTCAGTACTTC	CASSLTGTRNIQYF